The present TCR beta chain was sequenced within a study of blood T cell repertoires in COVID-19. Trimming left V 1 base short and J 5 bases short, with 8 bases between. This CDR3 contains 13 residues. Germline lookup yields CDR1 SGHRS and CDR2 YFSETQ. Original methodology: Estimation of nucleated cell counts was performed using reference gene primer amplification. Method: immunoSEQ multiplex PCR; TCRdb's copy keeps in-frame clones and lacks some. The V and J calls and clone size were taken over from that table, and D and trimming were inferred from the DNA. The profile shows 300,000 to 400,000 clones, roughly 84% of them singletons.

The gene calls are TRBV5-1 and TRBJ2-3, with a possible D match to TRBD1 (5 bases). The clonotype originates from a man aged 45 to 65 with active or convalescent COVID-19. Input material: peripheral blood. The CDR3 DNA sequence: TGCGCCAGCAGCTTGTTGGGGCAAGATACGCAGTATTTT. This translates into CASSLLGQDTQYF.